The 20 T cell receptor beta chains below were found in one sample sequenced in a study of shared clonotypes between healthy human individuals. Using immunoSEQ multiplex PCR, the repertoire was profiled, and TCRdb retains in-frame clones only, with some absent. The sample has roughly 2,300,000 clones; 85% to 95% are singletons. Sequenced: naive CD4+ T cells from PBMCs. Sample subset: CD45RA+ positively selected. The receptors come from a man aged 18 to 29 in good health. Some clones in this sample may be carry-over from other donors' samples.

This sequence joins TRBV5-1 and TRBJ2-7; possibly TRBD1 or TRBD2 for D (5 bases each). CDR3 size: 14 residues. V gave up 6 bases and J gave up 2 bases, with 15 bases separating them. Germline loops: CDR1 SGHRS, CDR2 YFSETQ. The CDR3 DNA is TGCGCCAGCACCCCGGGAAGGGACCCCTACGAGCAGTACTTC. Its protein is CASTPGRDPYEQYF.

V usage is TRBV28 and J usage is TRBJ2-7, with 11 bases lining up with TRBD2. V shed 2 bases and J 6 bases; nucleotides not matched to a gene: 12. Germline loops: CDR1 MDHEN, CDR2 SYDVKM. The CDR3 sequence is 17 residues long. The CDR3 region is CASSLVSGRASRSEQYF. The DNA of the CDR3 is TGTGCCAGCAGTTTAGTTAGCGGGAGGGCCTCAAGATCCGAGCAGTACTTC.

This clone has just a few counts. Different DNA sequences within this sample yield the same CDR3. The V gene is TRBV5-4, the J gene TRBJ2-7; 13 nucleotides agree with TRBD2. The CDR3 runs 15 residues. Germline V lookup: CDR1 SGHNT, CDR2 YYREEE (reference sequence). The ends lost 4 bases at V and 3 bases at J; junction bases unmatched: 4. The CDR3 coding sequence is TGTGCCAGCAGCCCTGGACTAGCGGGAGTCTACGAGCAGTACTTC. The encoded protein is CASSPGLAGVYEQYF.

The genes are TRBV25-1 and TRBJ1-1; a possible D gene is TRBD1 (5 bases). The CDR3 consists of 13 residues. In germline, CDR1 is MGHDK, CDR2 SYGVNS. V was clipped by 7 bases and J by 0 bases, with 9 bases between them. The CDR3 coding sequence is TGTGCCAGCATCGGGACGTTGAACACTGAAGCTTTCTTT. Amino acids: CASIGTLNTEAFF. Complete variable domain (other parts from reference TRBV25-1 and TRBJ1-1): EADIYQTPRYLVIGTGKKITLECSQTMGHDKMYWYQQDPGMELHLIHYSYGVNSTEKGDLSSESTVSRIRTEHFPLTLESARPSHTSQYLCASIGTLNTEAFFGQGTRLTVV.

This clone was recorded once. V and J are TRBV5-1 and TRBJ1-5; D might be TRBD1 (5 bases). V was clipped by 3 bases and J by 4 bases, with 14 bases between them. There are 15 residues in the CDR3. Germline CDR1 reads SGHRS; CDR2 reads YFSETQ. This chain's CDR3 is CASSWGPGQNQPQHF. CDR3 in DNA: TGCGCCAGCAGCTGGGGACCGGGGCAAAATCAGCCCCAGCATTTT.

The rearrangement joins TRBV11-2 to TRBJ2-3, with 7 bases lining up with TRBD2. The CDR3 runs 15 residues. After removal of 2 bases from V and 4 bases from J, the junction contained 6 bases not matched to a gene. Per the germline V gene, CDR1 is SGHAT and CDR2 is FQNNGV. The CDR3 coding sequence is TGTGCCAGCAGCTTAAGGGGACTAAAAGCAGATACGCAGTATTTT. Its translation: CASSLRGLKADTQYF.

The count of this clone is one. This chain joins TRBV28 and TRBJ2-1, with D tentatively TRBD1 (6 bases). The ends were cut back, 8 bases at V and 3 bases at J, with 14 bases in the middle. This CDR3 region has 14 residues. Germline CDR1 MDHEN, CDR2 SYDVKM. Written as DNA, the CDR3 is TGTGCCAGCCGACTACTGACAGGCTACAATGAGCAGTTCTTC. Its translation: CASRLLTGYNEQFF.

V and J are TRBV7-2 and TRBJ2-4; no firm D call. There are 15 residues in the CDR3. With 1 base removed from V and 6 bases from J, the gap between germline ends came to 13 bases. The germline V gene encodes CDR1 SGHTA and CDR2 FQGNSA. CDR3 DNA: TGTGCCAGCAGCTTAGTTGTGTCCCGAGGAAACATTCAGTACTTC. Protein product: CASSLVVSRGNIQYF.

As regards this clone: This same CDR3 is encoded by further DNA sequences in the sample. The rearrangement uses TRBV18 and TRBJ2-1, with D unclear. The CDR3 contains 16 residues. V was pared by 3 bases and J by 0 bases, with 12 bases between. In germline, CDR1 is KGHSH, CDR2 LQKENI. This CDR3 reads CASSPRGPSSYNEQFF. DNA of the CDR3: TGTGCCAGCTCACCGAGAGGACCCAGCTCCTACAATGAGCAGTTCTTC. The full variable domain, completed using reference TRBV18 and TRBJ2-1, is NAGVMQNPRHLVRRRGQEARLRCSPMKGHSHVYWYRQLPEEGLKFMVYLQKENIIDESGMPKERFSAEFPKEGPSILRIQQVVRGDSAAYFCASSPRGPSSYNEQFFGPGTRLTVL.

The rearrangement joins TRBV7-9 to TRBJ2-7; D might be TRBD2 (6 bases). The CDR3 consists of 17 residues. The V end was cut by 5 bases, the J end by 3 bases, with 23 bases between. Germline CDR1 is SEHNR and CDR2 is FQNEAQ (reference sequence). The CDR3 bases are TGTGCCAGCAGCAGTATGGAGGGCCATCAGACTTACTACGAGCAGTACTTC. Translated: CASSSMEGHQTYYEQYF.

The chain employs TRBV6-4 and TRBJ1-5; TRBD1 matches 9 bases. The V and J ends lost 0 bases and 3 bases, in that order; junction bases with no gene match: 9. Germline V gene data show CDR1 as MRHNA and CDR2 as SNTAGT. This CDR3 region has 18 residues. In DNA, the CDR3 is TGTGCCAGCAGTGACTCCGGACAGGGGAATTGTGACAATCAGCCCCAGCATTTT. It specifies CASSDSGQGNCDNQPQHF.

The chain links TRBV6-1 to TRBJ1-1; possibly TRBD1 for D (5 bases). The CDR3 is 15 residues long. Germline V gene lookup returns CDR1 MNHNS and CDR2 SASEGT. Trimming took 4 bases from V and 0 from J, leaving 12 bases between them. The CDR3: CASSAHTGVNTEAFF. The CDR3, as DNA: TGTGCCAGCAGTGCTCACACAGGTGTGAACACTGAAGCTTTCTTT.

This clone appeared once. V usage is TRBV2 and J usage is TRBJ1-1, with D unresolved. CDR3 length: 13 residues. V gave up 4 bases and J gave up 1 base, with 7 bases separating them. Germline CDR1 SNHLY, CDR2 FYNNEI. As DNA, the CDR3 is TGTGCCAGCAGTGCCGAGGGGAACACTGAAGCTTTCTTT. Its translation is CASSAEGNTEAFF.

This rearrangement joins TRBV7-3 to TRBJ1-1, with a tentative D call TRBD1 (5 bases). The CDR3 sequence is 14 residues long. The V end lost 3 bases, the J end lost 5 bases, and 13 bases lay between the germline ends. The germline gives CDR1 SGHTA, CDR2 FQGTGA. The chain's CDR3 is CASSFQGAGTEAFF. CDR3 bases: TGTGCCAGCAGCTTTCAGGGTGCGGGGACTGAAGCTTTCTTT.

A single count supports this clone. The sample carries other DNA sequences with the same CDR3. The chain uses TRBV28 and TRBJ1-4, with D perhaps TRBD1 (5 bases). Germline V lookup: CDR1 MDHEN, CDR2 SYDVKM. V was cut by 3 bases and J by 2 bases, with 7 bases left in between. The CDR3 contains 14 residues. Here the CDR3 reads CASSLGTTNEKLFF. The CDR3, as DNA: TGTGCCAGCAGTTTGGGGACCACTAATGAAAAACTGTTTTTT.

The chain combines TRBV5-1 with TRBJ2-7; D possibly matches TRBD1 or TRBD2 (6 bases each). Germline assignment: CDR1 SGHRS and CDR2 YFSETQ. Trimming stripped 1 base from V and 3 bases from J, with 11 bases between. The length of the CDR3 is 14 residues. The CDR3 loop reads CASSLRGANYEQYF. DNA for the CDR3: TGCGCCAGCAGCTTGAGGGGGGCGAACTACGAGCAGTACTTC.

The genes are TRBV5-1 and TRBJ2-7, with 8 bases matching TRBD1. This CDR3 is 15 amino acids long. After removal of 4 bases from V and 1 base from J, the junction contained 7 bases not matched to a gene. From germline, CDR1 is SGHRS and CDR2 YFSETQ. The CDR3: CASSPGQGASYEQYF. The CDR3, as DNA: TGCGCCAGCAGCCCCGGTCAGGGGGCATCCTACGAGCAGTACTTC.

The chain uses TRBV19 and TRBJ1-5; D gene uncertain. The CDR3 runs to 15 residues. Trimming cost V 1 base and J 2 bases, with 9 bases left between them. Per germline, CDR1 LNHDA and CDR2 SQIVND (reference sequence). CDR3 residues: CASSIGYSGNQPQHF. CDR3 DNA: TGTGCCAGTAGTATAGGGTACAGTGGCAATCAGCCCCAGCATTTT.

As concerns this clone: This same CDR3 is encoded by further DNA sequences in the sample. The chain employs TRBV18 and TRBJ1-3; perhaps TRBD1 as D (5 bases). This CDR3 comprises 14 residues. V gave up 6 bases and J gave up 4 bases, with 13 bases separating them. Germline CDR1 is KGHSH and CDR2 is LQKENI. This CDR3 is CASSPGRAGNTIYF. CDR3 DNA sequence: TGTGCCAGCTCCCCCGGCAGGGCAGGAAACACCATATATTTT.

In its sample, this clone was seen once. The gene calls are TRBV27 and TRBJ2-1; tentatively, D is TRBD2 (6 bases). Trimming pared 7 bases from V and 3 bases from J, leaving 25 bases between. The CDR3 sequence is 18 residues long. Per germline, CDR1 MNHEY and CDR2 SMNVEV (reference sequence). Here the CDR3 DNA reads TGTGCCAGCAACAGGCTAGCAGTACTCCCGGAGGGCTACAATGAGCAGTTCTTC. Its translation: CASNRLAVLPEGYNEQFF.